The 9 T cell receptor beta chains presented below share a single source sample, sequenced in a study of radiation and T cells in renal cell carcinoma. Time point: blood 2 weeks post-SBRT. Treatment in this sample: 15 Gy SBRT to primary tumor, nephrectomy 4 weeks later. The assay was immunoSEQ multiplex PCR, and TCRdb's table has in-frame clones only and misses some. The repertoire consists of 100,000 to 150,000 clones, with more than 75% occurring once and the leading ten covering over 4.5%. Sequenced here: blood, sampled from a patient whose treatment included radiotherapy and nephrectomy. These receptor sequences come from a woman in her 70s with renal cell carcinoma.

V is TRBV6-1 and J is TRBJ1-1; tentatively, D is TRBD1 (6 bases). The germline V and J ends were trimmed by 3 bases and 5 bases, with 13 bases remaining between them. Germline-derived CDR1 and CDR2 are MNHNS and SASEGT. The CDR3 loop spans 14 amino acids. Here the CDR3 reads CASSDGGAETEAFF. The CDR3 DNA reads TGTGCCAGCAGTGATGGGGGCGCTGAAACTGAAGCTTTCTTT.

V and J are TRBV6-1 and TRBJ1-4; possible D gene TRBD1, 6 bases. V was trimmed by 4 bases and J by 4 bases, leaving 10 bases between them. The CDR3 covers 14 residues. The germline gives CDR1 MNHNS, CDR2 SASEGT. The CDR3 DNA reads as TGTGCCAGCAGTGCGGCAGGGGTTAATGAAAAACTGTTTTTT. This gives the protein CASSAAGVNEKLFF.

This clone came up a few times. The chain recombines TRBV5-4 with TRBJ1-1, with no clear D. The CDR3 is 14 residues long. Germline CDR1 reads SGHNT; CDR2 reads YYREEE (reference sequence). V was shortened by 5 bases and J by 2 bases, with 13 bases between the two germline ends. The CDR3 here is CASRTDILNTEAFF. In nucleotides, the CDR3 is TGTGCCAGCAGGACTGACATCCTAAACACTGAAGCTTTCTTT.

The V call is TRBV27, the J call TRBJ2-2; D gene ambiguous. CDR1 and CDR2 from the germline V gene are MNHEY and SMNVEV (reference sequence). The germline V and J ends were trimmed by 2 bases and 5 bases, with 12 bases remaining between them. The CDR3 sequence is 15 residues long. CDR3 bases: TGTGCCAGCAGTTTAGAAAGGGTGGGAACCGGGGAGCTGTTTTTT. This sequence encodes CASSLERVGTGELFF.

V is TRBV7-2 and J is TRBJ2-4; 10 nucleotides agree with TRBD2. Germline V lookup: CDR1 SGHTA, CDR2 FQGNSA. V trimming: 9 bases; J trimming: 4 bases; junction bases outside the gene matches: 6. This CDR3 contains 14 residues. The CDR3 DNA reads as TGTGCCAGTGTAGCGGGGGGCGGAAAAAACATTCAGTACTTC. It codes for CASVAGGGKNIQYF. The full variable domain, completed using reference TRBV7-2 and TRBJ2-4, is GAGVSQSPSNKVTEKGKDVELRCDPISGHTALYWYRQSLGQGLEFLIYFQGNSAPDKSGLPSDRFSAERTGGSVSTLTIQRTQQEDSAVYLCASVAGGGKNIQYFGAGTRLSVL.

The chain uses TRBV6-4 and TRBJ2-1; TRBD1 might be the D (6 bases). Germline assignment: CDR1 MRHNA and CDR2 SNTAGT. V lost 6 bases to trimming and J lost 0 bases, with 9 bases between them. The CDR3 runs 14 residues. The CDR3, as DNA: TGTGCCAGCAGCAGGGGTAACTCCTACAATGAGCAGTTCTTC. Translating it yields CASSRGNSYNEQFF.

This chain's CDR3 is CASSSRTGDTYEQYF. Written as DNA, the CDR3 is TGTGCCAGCAGCTCTAGGACAGGAGACACTTACGAGCAGTACTTC. The chain couples TRBV7-8 to TRBJ2-7, with 7 positions matching TRBD1. CDR3 length: 15 amino acids. V lost 4 bases and J lost 4; bases outside the gene matches: 10. Germline-derived CDR1 and CDR2 are SGHVS and FQNEAQ.

In DNA, the CDR3 is TGTGCCAGCGGTGACCGTCCCTCCGGTGGCTACACCTTC. It translates to CASGDRPSGGYTF. The gene calls are TRBV6-6 and TRBJ1-2; no firm D call. V shed 8 bases and J shed 7 bases, with 17 bases lying between them. Germline CDR1 and CDR2: MNHNY and SVGAGI (reference sequence). This CDR3 is built from 13 residues.

This chain uses TRBV6-1 with TRBJ2-6; D is ambiguous. V lost 6 bases, J lost 2 bases, and 11 bases lay in between. The CDR3 runs to 15 residues. Germline V CDR1 and CDR2: MNHNS, SASEGT. The CDR3 is CASRVHRTGANVLTF. The CDR3 DNA reads as TGTGCCAGCAGGGTCCATAGGACTGGGGCCAACGTCCTGACTTTC.